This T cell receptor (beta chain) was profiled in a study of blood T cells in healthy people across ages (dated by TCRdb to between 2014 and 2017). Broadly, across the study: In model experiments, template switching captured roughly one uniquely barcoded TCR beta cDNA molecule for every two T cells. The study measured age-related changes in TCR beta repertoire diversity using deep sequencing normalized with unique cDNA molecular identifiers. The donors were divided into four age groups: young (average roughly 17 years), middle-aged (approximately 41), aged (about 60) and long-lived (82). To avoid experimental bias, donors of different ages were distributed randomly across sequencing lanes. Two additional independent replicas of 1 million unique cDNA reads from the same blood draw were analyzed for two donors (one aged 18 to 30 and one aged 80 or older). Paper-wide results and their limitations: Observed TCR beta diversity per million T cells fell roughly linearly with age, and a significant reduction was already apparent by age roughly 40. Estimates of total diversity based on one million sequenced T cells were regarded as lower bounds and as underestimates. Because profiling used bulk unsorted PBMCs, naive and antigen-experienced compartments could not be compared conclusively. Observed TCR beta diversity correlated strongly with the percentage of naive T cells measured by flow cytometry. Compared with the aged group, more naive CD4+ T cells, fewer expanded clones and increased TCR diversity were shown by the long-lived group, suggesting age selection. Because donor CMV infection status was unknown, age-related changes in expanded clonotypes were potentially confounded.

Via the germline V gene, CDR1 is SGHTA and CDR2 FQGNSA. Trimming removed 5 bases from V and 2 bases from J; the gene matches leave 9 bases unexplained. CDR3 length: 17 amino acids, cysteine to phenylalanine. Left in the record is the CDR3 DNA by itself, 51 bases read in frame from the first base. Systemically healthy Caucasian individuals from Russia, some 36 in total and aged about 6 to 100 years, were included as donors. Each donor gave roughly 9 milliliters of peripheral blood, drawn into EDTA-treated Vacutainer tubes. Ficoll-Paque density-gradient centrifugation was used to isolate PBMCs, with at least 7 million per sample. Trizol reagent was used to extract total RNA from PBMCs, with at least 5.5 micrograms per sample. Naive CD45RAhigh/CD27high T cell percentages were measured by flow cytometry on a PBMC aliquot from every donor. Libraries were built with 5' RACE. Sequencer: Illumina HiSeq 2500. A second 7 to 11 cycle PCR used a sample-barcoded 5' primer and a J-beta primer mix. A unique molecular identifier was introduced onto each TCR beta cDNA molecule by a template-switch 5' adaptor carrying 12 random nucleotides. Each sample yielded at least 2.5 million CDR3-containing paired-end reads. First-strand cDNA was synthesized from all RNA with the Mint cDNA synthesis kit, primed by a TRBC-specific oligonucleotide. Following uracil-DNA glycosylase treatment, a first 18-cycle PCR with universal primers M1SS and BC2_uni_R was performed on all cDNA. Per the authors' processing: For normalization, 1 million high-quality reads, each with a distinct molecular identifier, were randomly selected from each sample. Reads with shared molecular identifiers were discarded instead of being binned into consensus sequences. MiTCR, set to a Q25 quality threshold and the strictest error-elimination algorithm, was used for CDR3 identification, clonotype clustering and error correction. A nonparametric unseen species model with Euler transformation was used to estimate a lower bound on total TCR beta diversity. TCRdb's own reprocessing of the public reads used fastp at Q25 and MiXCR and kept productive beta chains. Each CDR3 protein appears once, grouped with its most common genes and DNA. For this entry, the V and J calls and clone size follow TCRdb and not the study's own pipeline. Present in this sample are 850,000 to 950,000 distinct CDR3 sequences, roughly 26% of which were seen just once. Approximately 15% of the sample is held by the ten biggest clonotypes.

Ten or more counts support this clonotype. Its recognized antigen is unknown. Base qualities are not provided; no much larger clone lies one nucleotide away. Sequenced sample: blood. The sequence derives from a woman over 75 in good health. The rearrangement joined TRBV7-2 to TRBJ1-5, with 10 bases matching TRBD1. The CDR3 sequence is CASSDRDRGLGNQPQHF. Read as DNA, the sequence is TGTGCCAGCAGCGACCGGGACAGGGGATTGGGCAATCAGCCCCAGCATTTT. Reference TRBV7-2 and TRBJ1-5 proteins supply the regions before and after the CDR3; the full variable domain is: GAGVSQSPSNKVTEKGKDVELRCDPISGHTALYWYRQSLGQGLEFLIYFQGNSAPDKSGLPSDRFSAERTGGSVSTLTIQRTQQEDSAVYLCASSDRDRGLGNQPQHFGDGTRLSIL.